Detailed here is one T cell receptor (beta chain). What it binds is not known. UMI-tagged TRB cDNA libraries were built via 5' RACE. Each CDR3 protein gets one entry in TCRdb, which reprocessed the 5' RACE reads and gives no DNA. The sample totals 50,000 to 65,000 distinct CDR3 sequences. This entry comes from a study of CXCR3-negative and CXCR3-positive naive CD8 T cells. CDR1 MNHEY and CDR2 SVGEGT come from the germline V gene. The CDR3 length is 15 residues. Broader study findings: Naive cells positive for CXCR3 carried more hydrophobic TRB CDR3s than CXCR3-negative ones. TRB CDR3 properties were used to infer TCR strength, and surface CD5 was comparable between naive subsets.

Sorts performed in triplicate captured 300,000 to 350,000 cells each from every CD8+ T cell subset. Naive CD8+ T cells showed CD45RO-CCR7+CD27+CD95-. Sequencing was carried out using naive CXCR3+ CD8+ T cells from blood. Subset specified: CD45RO-CCR7+CD27+CD95- naive CD8+ T cells expressing CXCR3 (TNR3+). The chain recombines TRBV6-2 or TRBV6-3 with TRBJ2-1; TCRdb indicates TRBD1, and absent DNA this call remains unverified. This receptor was identified in a human donor in good health. Some clones in this sample may be carry-over from other donors' samples. CDR3 protein: CASSSPSGGLDEQFF.